One T cell receptor beta chain is described in this entry. Its antigen is undetermined. The authors ran a second PCR of roughly 7 to 11 cycles using a sample-barcoded 5' primer and a J-beta primer mix. MiXCR, run by TCRdb on the 5' RACE reads, gives a single entry per CDR3 protein. The sample has 750,000 to 1,000,000 distinct CDR3 sequences, about 29% seen once. V was cut by 3 bases and J by 4 bases, with 10 bases left in between. This CDR3 has 14 amino acids. This specimen belongs to a study of blood T cells in healthy people across ages. Study outcomes and limitations: Higher naive T cell percentage went strongly together with higher TCR beta diversity.

The sample was also reused in another study, on T cells of mothers and their children.

The chain is built from TRBV12-3 or TRBV12-4 and TRBJ1-3; D ambiguous. Sequenced material: blood. The TCR was taken from a woman aged 35 to 49 in good health. The CDR3 loop is CASSFSGEGNTIYF. CDR3 sequence (DNA): TGTGCCAGCAGTTTTAGCGGGGAAGGAAACACCATATATTTT.